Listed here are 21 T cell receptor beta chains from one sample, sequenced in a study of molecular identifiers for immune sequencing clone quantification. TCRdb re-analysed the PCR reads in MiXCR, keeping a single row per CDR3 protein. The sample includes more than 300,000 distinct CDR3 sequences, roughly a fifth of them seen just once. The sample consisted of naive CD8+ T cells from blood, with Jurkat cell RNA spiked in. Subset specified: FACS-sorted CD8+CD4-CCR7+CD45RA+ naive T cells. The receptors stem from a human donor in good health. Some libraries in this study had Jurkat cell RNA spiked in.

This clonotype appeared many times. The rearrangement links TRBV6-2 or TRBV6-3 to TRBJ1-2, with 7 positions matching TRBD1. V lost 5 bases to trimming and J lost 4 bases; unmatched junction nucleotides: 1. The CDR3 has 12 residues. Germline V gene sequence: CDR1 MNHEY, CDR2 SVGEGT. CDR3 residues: CASSPGGYGYTF. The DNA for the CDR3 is TGTGCCAGCAGTCCAGGGGGCTATGGCTACACCTTC.

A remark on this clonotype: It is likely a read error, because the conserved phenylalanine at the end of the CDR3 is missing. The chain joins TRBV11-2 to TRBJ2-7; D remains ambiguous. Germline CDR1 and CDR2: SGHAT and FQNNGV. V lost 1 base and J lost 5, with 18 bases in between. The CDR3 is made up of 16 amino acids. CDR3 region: CASSLALDGPKNEQYL. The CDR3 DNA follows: TGTGCCAGCAGCTTAGCCTTAGACGGACCGAAAAACGAGCAGTACTTA.

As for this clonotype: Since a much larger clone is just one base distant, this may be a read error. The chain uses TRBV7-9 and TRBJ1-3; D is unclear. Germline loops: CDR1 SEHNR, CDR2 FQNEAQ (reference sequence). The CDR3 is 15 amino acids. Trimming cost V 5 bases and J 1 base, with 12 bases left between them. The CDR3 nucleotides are TGTGCCAGCAGCCCCCCCGGCCCATCTGGAAACACCATATATTTT. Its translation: CASSPPGPSGNTIYF.

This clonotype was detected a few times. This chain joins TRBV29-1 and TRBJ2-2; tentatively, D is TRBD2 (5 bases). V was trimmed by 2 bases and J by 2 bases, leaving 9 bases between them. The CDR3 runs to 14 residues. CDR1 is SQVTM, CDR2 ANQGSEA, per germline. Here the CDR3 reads CSVESGDNTGELFF. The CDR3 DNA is TGCAGCGTTGAAAGCGGCGACAACACCGGGGAGCTGTTTTTT.

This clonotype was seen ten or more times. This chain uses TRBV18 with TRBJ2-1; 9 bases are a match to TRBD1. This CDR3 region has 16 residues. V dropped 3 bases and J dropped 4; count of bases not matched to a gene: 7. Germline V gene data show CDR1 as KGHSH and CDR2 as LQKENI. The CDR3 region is CASSPDGTGSYNEQFF. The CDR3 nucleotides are TGTGCCAGCTCACCGGACGGGACAGGGTCGTACAATGAGCAGTTCTTC.

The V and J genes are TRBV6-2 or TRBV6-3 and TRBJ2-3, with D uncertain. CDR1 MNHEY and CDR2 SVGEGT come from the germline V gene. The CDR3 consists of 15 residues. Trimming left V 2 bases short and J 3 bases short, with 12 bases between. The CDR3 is CASSYLVLATDTQYF. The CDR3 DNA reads TGTGCCAGCAGTTACCTAGTCTTGGCGACAGATACGCAGTATTTT.

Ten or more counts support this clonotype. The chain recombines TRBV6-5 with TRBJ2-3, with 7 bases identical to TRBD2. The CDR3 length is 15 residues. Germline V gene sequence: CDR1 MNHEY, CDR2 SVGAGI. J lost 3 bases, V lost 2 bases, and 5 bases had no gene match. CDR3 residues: CASSYMSGGTDTQYF. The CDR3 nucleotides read TGTGCCAGCAGTTACATGTCCGGGGGGACAGATACGCAGTATTTT.

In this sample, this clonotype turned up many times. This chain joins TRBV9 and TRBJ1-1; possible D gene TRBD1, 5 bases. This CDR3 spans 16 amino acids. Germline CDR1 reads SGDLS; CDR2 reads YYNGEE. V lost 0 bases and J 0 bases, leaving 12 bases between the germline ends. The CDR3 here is CASSVVVGTLNTEAFF. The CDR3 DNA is TGTGCCAGCAGCGTAGTAGTCGGGACTCTGAACACTGAAGCTTTCTTT.

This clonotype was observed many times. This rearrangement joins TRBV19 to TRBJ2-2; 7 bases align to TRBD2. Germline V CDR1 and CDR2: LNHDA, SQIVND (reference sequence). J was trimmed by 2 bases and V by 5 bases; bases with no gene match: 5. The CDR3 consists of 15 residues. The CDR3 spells CASSLGLLNTGELFF. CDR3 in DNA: TGTGCCAGTAGTCTGGGACTACTTAACACCGGGGAGCTGTTTTTT. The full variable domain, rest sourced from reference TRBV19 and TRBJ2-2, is DGGITQSPKYLFRKEGQNVTLSCEQNLNHDAMYWYRQDPGQGLRLIYYSQIVNDFQKGDIAEGYSVSREKKESFPLTVTSAQKNPTAFYLCASSLGLLNTGELFFGEGSRLTVL.

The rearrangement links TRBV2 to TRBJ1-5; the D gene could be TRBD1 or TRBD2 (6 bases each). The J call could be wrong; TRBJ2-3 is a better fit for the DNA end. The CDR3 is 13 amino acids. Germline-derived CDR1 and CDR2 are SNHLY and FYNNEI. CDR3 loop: CASTPSGGQPQYF. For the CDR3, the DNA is TGTGCCAGCACCCCATCCGGGGGCCAGCCCCAGTATTTT.

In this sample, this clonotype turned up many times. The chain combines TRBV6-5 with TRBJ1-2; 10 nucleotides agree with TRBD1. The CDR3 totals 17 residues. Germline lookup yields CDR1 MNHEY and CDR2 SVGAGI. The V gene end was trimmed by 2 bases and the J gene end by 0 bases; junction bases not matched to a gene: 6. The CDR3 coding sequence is TGTGCCAGCAGTTACCGGGACAGGGGAAGCCCTAACTATGGCTACACCTTC. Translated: CASSYRDRGSPNYGYTF.

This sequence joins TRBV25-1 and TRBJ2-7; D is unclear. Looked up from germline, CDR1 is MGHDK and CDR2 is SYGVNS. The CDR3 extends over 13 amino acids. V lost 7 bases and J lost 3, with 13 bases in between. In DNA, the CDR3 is TGTGCCAGCAAGGACCAGCATAACTACGAGCAGTACTTC. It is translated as CASKDQHNYEQYF.

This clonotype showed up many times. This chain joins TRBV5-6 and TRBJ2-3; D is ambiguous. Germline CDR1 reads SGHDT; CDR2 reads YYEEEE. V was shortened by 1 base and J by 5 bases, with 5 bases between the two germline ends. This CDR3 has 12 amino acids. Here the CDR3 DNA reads TGTGCCAGCAGCTTGATGGAAGATACGCAGTATTTT. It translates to CASSLMEDTQYF.

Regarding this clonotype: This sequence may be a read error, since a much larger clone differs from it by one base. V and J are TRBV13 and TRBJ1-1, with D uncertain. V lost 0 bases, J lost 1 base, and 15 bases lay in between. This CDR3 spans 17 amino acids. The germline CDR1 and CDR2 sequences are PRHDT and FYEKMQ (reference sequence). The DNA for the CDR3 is TGTGCCAGCAGCTTAGGGGCAGGAGGCCTAACGAACACTGAAGCTTTCTTT. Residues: CASSLGAGGLTNTEAFF.

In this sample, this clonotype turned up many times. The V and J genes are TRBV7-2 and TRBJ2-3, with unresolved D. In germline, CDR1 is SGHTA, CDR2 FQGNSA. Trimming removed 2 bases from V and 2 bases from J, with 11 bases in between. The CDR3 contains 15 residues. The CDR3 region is CASSLTSVYTDTQYF. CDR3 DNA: TGTGCCAGCAGCTTAACGTCTGTCTACACAGATACGCAGTATTTT.

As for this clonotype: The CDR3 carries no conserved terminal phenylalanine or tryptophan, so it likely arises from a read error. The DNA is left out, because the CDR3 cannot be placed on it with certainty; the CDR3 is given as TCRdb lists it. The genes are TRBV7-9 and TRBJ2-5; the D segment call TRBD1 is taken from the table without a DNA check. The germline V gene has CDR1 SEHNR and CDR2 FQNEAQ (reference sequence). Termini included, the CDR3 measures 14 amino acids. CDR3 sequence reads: CASSLTGISETLYS.

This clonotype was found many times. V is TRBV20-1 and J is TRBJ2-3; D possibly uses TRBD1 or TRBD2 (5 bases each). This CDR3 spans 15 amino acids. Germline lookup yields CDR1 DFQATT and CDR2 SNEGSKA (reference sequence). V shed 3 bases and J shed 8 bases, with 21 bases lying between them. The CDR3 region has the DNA TGCAGTGCTAGGCCCTGGGACGGCTCGGTAGTTACGCAGTATTTT. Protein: CSARPWDGSVVTQYF.

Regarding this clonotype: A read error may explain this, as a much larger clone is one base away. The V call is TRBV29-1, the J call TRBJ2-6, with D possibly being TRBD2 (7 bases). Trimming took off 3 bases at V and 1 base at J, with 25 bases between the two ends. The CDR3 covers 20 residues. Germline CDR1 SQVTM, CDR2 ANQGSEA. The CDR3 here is CSVEDGGRSSPLSGANVLTF. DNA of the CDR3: TGCAGCGTTGAGGACGGGGGGCGTTCCTCACCGTTATCTGGGGCCAACGTCCTGACTTTC.

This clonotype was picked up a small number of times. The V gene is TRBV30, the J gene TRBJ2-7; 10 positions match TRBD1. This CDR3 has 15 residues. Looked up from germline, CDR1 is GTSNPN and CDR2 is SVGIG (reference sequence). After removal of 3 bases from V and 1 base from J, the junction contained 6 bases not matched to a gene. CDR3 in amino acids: CAWSADRGPSYEQYF. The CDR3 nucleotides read TGTGCCTGGAGCGCTGACAGGGGGCCTTCCTACGAGCAGTACTTC.

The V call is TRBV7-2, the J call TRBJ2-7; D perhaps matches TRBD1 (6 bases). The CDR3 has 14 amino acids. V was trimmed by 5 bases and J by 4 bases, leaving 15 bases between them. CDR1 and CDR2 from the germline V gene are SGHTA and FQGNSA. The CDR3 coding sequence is TGTGCCAGCAGCCAGCCAGGGGAGAGGTACGAGCAGTACTTC. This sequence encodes CASSQPGERYEQYF. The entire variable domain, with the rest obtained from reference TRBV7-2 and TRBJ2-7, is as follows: GAGVSQSPSNKVTEKGKDVELRCDPISGHTALYWYRQSLGQGLEFLIYFQGNSAPDKSGLPSDRFSAERTGGSVSTLTIQRTQQEDSAVYLCASSQPGERYEQYFGPGTRLTVT.

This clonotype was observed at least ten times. CDR3 DNA sequence: TGTGCCAGCAGCTCTGCGGGGACAGACTTTTCCTACAATGAGCAGTTCTTC. Translation gives CASSSAGTDFSYNEQFF. The chain employs TRBV7-3 and TRBJ2-1, with a tentative D call TRBD1 (7 bases). With 4 bases removed from V and 1 base from J, the gap between germline ends came to 17 bases. The germline CDR1 and CDR2 sequences are SGHTA and FQGTGA. This CDR3 has 17 amino acids. Complete variable domain (other parts from reference TRBV7-3 and TRBJ2-1): GAGVSQTPSNKVTEKGKYVELRCDPISGHTALYWYRQSLGQGPEFLIYFQGTGAADDSGLPNDRFFAVRPEGSVSTLKIQRTERGDSAVYLCASSSAGTDFSYNEQFFGPGTRLTVL.